This TCR beta chain was recovered during a study of CD8 T cells in ankylosing spondylitis. Quantitative 5'-RACE with molecular barcodes generated TCR beta libraries. TCRdb redid the calling of the 5' RACE reads with MiXCR, one entry per CDR3 protein. The repertoire has approximately 140,000 distinct CDR3 sequences, roughly 7.7% of them found once; the top ten carry 7.3%. The CDR3 contains 15 residues. V was clipped by 5 bases and J by 7 bases, with 18 bases between them. Germline assignment: CDR1 SGHTA and CDR2 FQGNSA. Study-wide findings and caveats: Ankylosing spondylitis blood appeared to carry a characteristic TCR beta motif of roughly eight highly homologous variants. Researchers reportedly found disease-linked clones significantly enriched in matched ankylosing spondylitis synovial fluid.

This clonotype was detected many times. Its target is unknown. This receptor was obtained from a male donor with ankylosing spondylitis. V usage is TRBV7-2 and J usage is TRBJ2-1; D call uncertain. Sequencing input: synovial fluid, either unsorted or a sorted T cell fraction (not recorded which). The CDR3 DNA follows: TGTGCCAGCAGCCCCGGACCAGCCGCCGGGAATGAGCAGTTCTTC. Its translation is CASSPGPAAGNEQFF.